The 17 T cell receptor beta chains below all came from one sample that was sequenced in a study of blood T cell repertoires in COVID-19. The table came from immunoSEQ multiplex PCR; TCRdb's copy has only in-frame clones and leaves some out. Among 60,000 to 75,000 clones, more than 60% were seen once, and the ten largest hold about 10%. The sequenced material came from peripheral blood. These receptors were obtained from a woman aged 45-65 years with acute or convalescent COVID-19.

This clone was counted a few times. The gene calls are TRBV18 and TRBJ1-1, with D possibly TRBD1 on 5 matching bases. V lost 3 bases and J 6 bases, leaving 11 bases between the germline ends. The CDR3 sequence is 13 residues long. Germline assignment: CDR1 KGHSH and CDR2 LQKENI. The CDR3 loop reads CASSPPGSPEAFF. DNA for the CDR3: TGTGCCAGCTCACCCCCAGGGTCCCCTGAAGCTTTCTTT.

This clone was recorded only once. The chain combines TRBV9 with TRBJ1-6; D is possibly TRBD1 (5 bases). Trimming shortened V by 4 bases and J by 8 bases, and 16 bases separated the two germline ends. The CDR3 is 15 amino acids. Germline V gene sequence: CDR1 SGDLS, CDR2 YYNGEE. CDR3 in amino acids: CASSPSGERDSPLHF. For the CDR3, the DNA is TGTGCCAGCAGCCCCTCGGGGGAAAGGGATTCACCCCTCCACTTT.

The chain employs TRBV7-9 and TRBJ1-4; D might be TRBD1 (6 bases). The CDR3 is 14 residues long. V was cut by 7 bases and J by 8 bases, with 17 bases left in between. Germline V lookup: CDR1 SEHNR, CDR2 FQNEAQ (reference sequence). The CDR3 bases are TGTGCCAGCACCAACCGGGGGGCTCTAGAAAAACTGTTTTTT. Residues: CASTNRGALEKLFF.

The chain recombines TRBV27 with TRBJ2-1; D gene unclear. This CDR3 is 12 amino acids long. V was clipped by 5 bases and J by 5 bases, with 7 bases between them. Germline CDR1 and CDR2: MNHEY and SMNVEV (reference sequence). CDR3 amino acids: CASSRGDNEQFF. DNA for the CDR3: TGTGCCAGCAGTCGAGGAGACAATGAGCAGTTCTTC.

The chain couples TRBV10-3 to TRBJ2-1; no definite D call. CDR1 and CDR2 (germline): ENHRY, SYGVKD. V was pared by 6 bases and J by 9 bases, with 12 bases between. The CDR3 is made up of 12 amino acids. CDR3 region: CAISPASVEQFF. As DNA, the CDR3 is TGTGCCATCAGCCCCGCTAGTGTTGAGCAGTTCTTC.

The rearrangement joins TRBV3-1 (or the pseudogene TRBV3-2) to TRBJ1-5; 9 bases map to TRBD1. The trim removed 4 bases at V and 10 bases at J, leaving 5 bases unmatched. Germline loops: CDR1 LGHDT, CDR2 YNNKEL (reference sequence). This CDR3 has 13 amino acids. The CDR3 is CASSPDRGAPQHF. The CDR3, as DNA: TGTGCCAGCAGCCCTGACAGGGGGGCTCCCCAGCATTTT.

This chain connects TRBV12-3 or TRBV12-4 to TRBJ1-1; D gene ambiguous. The CDR3 covers 11 residues. Trimming took 3 bases from V and 7 from J, leaving 6 bases between them. The DNA for the CDR3 is TGTGCCAGCAGTTTCGACATTGAAGCTTTCTTT. This gives the protein CASSFDIEAFF.

CDR3 sequence reads: CASSLEGSWGTDTQYF. The CDR3, as DNA: TGTGCCAGCAGCTTAGAAGGGAGTTGGGGCACAGATACGCAGTATTTT. The chain employs TRBV7-6 and TRBJ2-3, with D tentatively TRBD2 (5 bases). There are 16 residues in the CDR3. Germline V gene data show CDR1 as SGHVS and CDR2 as FNYEAQ. Between the trimmed V and J ends, which lost 1 base and 1 base, there was a span of 12 bases. Combining the CDR3 with reference TRBV7-6 and TRBJ2-3 gives the whole variable domain GAGVSQSPRYKVTKRGQDVALRCDPISGHVSLYWYRQALGQGPEFLTYFNYEAQQDKSGLPNDRFSAERPEGSISTLTIQRTEQRDSAMYRCASSLEGSWGTDTQYFGPGTRLTVL.

This rearrangement joins TRBV19 to TRBJ1-1; TRBD1 aligns across 8 bases. Germline lookup yields CDR1 LNHDA and CDR2 SQIVND (reference sequence). CDR3 length equals 14 residues. V shed 6 bases, J shed 3 bases, and the junction held 6 bases outside the gene matches. The CDR3 loop reads CASRPRGRDTEAFF. In nucleotides, the CDR3 is TGTGCCAGTAGACCCAGGGGGCGCGACACTGAAGCTTTCTTT.

This clone was found once. V usage is TRBV30 and J usage is TRBJ2-7, with TRBD2 identical over 7 bases. Trimming removed 0 bases from V and 3 bases from J; junction bases left unmatched: 8. CDR3 length: 15 amino acids. Germline lookup yields CDR1 GTSNPN and CDR2 SVGIG (reference sequence). The DNA of the CDR3 is TGTGCCTGGAGTGTCGGAGTGGGGGGGGACTACGAGCAGTACTTC. It specifies CAWSVGVGGDYEQYF.

This rearrangement joins TRBV18 to TRBJ1-1; unclear D gene. The V and J ends lost 1 base and 7 bases respectively, with 19 bases between them. CDR1 is KGHSH, CDR2 LQKENI, per germline. This CDR3 contains 16 residues. CDR3 sequence (DNA): TGTGCCAGCTCACCACGCCGACCCGGGGATTCTGGTGAAGCTTTCTTT. Translated: CASSPRRPGDSGEAFF.

J is TRBJ2-3 and V is TRBV12-3 or TRBV12-4; D is unresolved. The CDR3 covers 13 residues. Between the trimmed V and J ends, which lost 9 bases and 2 bases, there was a span of 12 bases. The chain's CDR3 is CASWALYTDTQYF. In nucleotides, the CDR3 is TGTGCCAGTTGGGCCCTGTACACAGATACGCAGTATTTT.

The rearrangement joins TRBV6-5 to TRBJ1-1; weak D call: TRBD1 (6 bases). The CDR3 length is 13 residues. Germline V lookup: CDR1 MNHEY, CDR2 SVGAGI. V lost 2 bases, J lost 7 bases, and 11 bases lay in between. Here the CDR3 reads CASSYNPDSEAFF. The CDR3, as DNA: TGTGCCAGCAGTTACAATCCGGACAGTGAAGCTTTCTTT.

CDR3 amino acids: CASSLVATSGSSSYEQYF. The CDR3, as DNA: TGTGCCAGCAGCTTAGTCGCGACTAGCGGGTCTAGCTCCTACGAGCAGTACTTC. The chain recombines TRBV7-9 with TRBJ2-7; TRBD2 matches at 10 bases. CDR3 length equals 18 residues. V dropped 1 base and J dropped 0; count of bases not matched to a gene: 9. Germline CDR1 reads SEHNR; CDR2 reads FQNEAQ (reference sequence). Using reference TRBV7-9 and TRBJ2-7 for the parts outside the CDR3, the full variable domain is DTGVSQNPRHKITKRGQNVTFRCDPISEHNRLYWYRQTLGQGPEFLTYFQNEAQLEKSRLLSDRFSAERPKGSFSTLEIQRTEQGDSAMYLCASSLVATSGSSSYEQYFGPGTRLTVT.

The CDR3 loop reads CASSLVGGNTIYF. CDR3 nucleotides: TGTGCCAGCAGTTTAGTCGGGGGAAACACCATATATTTT. The rearrangement joins TRBV12-3 or TRBV12-4 to TRBJ1-3, with unresolved D. There are 13 residues in the CDR3. Trimming stripped 1 base from V and 4 bases from J, with 5 bases between.

This clone appeared a single time. The chain recombines TRBV3-1 (or the pseudogene TRBV3-2) with TRBJ2-1, with TRBD2 identical over 10 bases. Germline trimming cut 3 bases from V and 9 bases from J; bases unmatched to any gene: 8. The germline gives CDR1 LGHDT, CDR2 YNNKEL (reference sequence). The CDR3 consists of 15 residues. CDR3 in amino acids: CASSHGLAGAGEQFF. The CDR3 DNA sequence: TGTGCCAGCAGCCACGGCCTAGCGGGAGCTGGTGAGCAGTTCTTC.

V usage is TRBV9 and J usage is TRBJ2-1, with TRBD1 identical over 7 bases. The V segment lost 8 bases and the J segment 5 bases; nucleotides outside the gene matches: 19. This CDR3 comprises 17 residues. Germline CDR1 reads SGDLS; CDR2 reads YYNGEE. CDR3 bases: TGTGCCAGGCCCATCAGGGGGTTTGATAAGATCCACAATGAGCAGTTCTTC. Residues: CARPIRGFDKIHNEQFF.